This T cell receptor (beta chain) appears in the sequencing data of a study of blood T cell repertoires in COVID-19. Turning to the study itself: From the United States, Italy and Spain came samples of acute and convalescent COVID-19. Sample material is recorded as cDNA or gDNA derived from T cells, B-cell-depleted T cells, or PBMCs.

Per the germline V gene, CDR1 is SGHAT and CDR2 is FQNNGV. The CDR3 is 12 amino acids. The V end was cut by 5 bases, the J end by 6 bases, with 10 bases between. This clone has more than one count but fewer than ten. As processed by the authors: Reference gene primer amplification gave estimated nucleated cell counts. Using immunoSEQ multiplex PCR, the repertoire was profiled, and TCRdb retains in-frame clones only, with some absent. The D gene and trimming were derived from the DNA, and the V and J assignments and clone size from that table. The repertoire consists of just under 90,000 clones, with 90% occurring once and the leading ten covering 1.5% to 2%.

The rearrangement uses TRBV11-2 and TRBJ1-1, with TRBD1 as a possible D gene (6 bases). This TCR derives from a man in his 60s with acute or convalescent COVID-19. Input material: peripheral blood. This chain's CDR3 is CASSRWTAEAFF. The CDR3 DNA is TGTGCCAGCAGCCGATGGACAGCTGAAGCTTTCTTT.